The 8 T cell receptor beta chains reported below all come from one sample, sequenced in a study of cytomegalovirus exposure and HLA in healthy donors. Sequenced by immunoSEQ multiplex PCR; TCRdb stores in-frame clones only, minus some. The sample lists more than 85,000 clones, roughly 92% occurring once. The specimen sequenced was PBMCs. The receptor set was obtained from a young woman in good health and CMV-seropositive.

The chain carries TRBV5-1 and TRBJ2-3; 7 bases are a match to TRBD2. The V gene's germline CDR1 is SGHRS and CDR2 YFSETQ. This CDR3 spans 17 amino acids. The V gene end was trimmed by 3 bases and the J gene end by 1 base; junction bases not matched to a gene: 11. CDR3 loop: CASSSGTTFPGTDTQYF. The DNA for the CDR3 is TGCGCCAGCAGCTCCGGGACTACCTTTCCTGGCACAGATACGCAGTATTTT.

This clone was detected only once. This chain joins TRBV15 and TRBJ2-2; D is perhaps TRBD1 (6 bases). The CDR3 loop spans 16 amino acids. Trimming pared 1 base from V and 6 bases from J, leaving 15 bases between. CDR1 and CDR2 from the germline V gene are LNHNV and YYDKDF (reference sequence). CDR3 loop: CATSRGTGSSAGELFF. In nucleotides, the CDR3 is TGTGCCACCAGCAGAGGAACAGGGAGTTCGGCCGGGGAGCTGTTTTTT.

The chain joins TRBV7-3 to TRBJ2-1; D is perhaps TRBD2 (6 bases). There are 16 residues in the CDR3. The V end lost 5 bases, the J end lost 3 bases, and 17 bases lay between the germline ends. The V gene's germline CDR1 is SGHTA and CDR2 FQGTGA. The CDR3: CASSPAGTQLYNEQFF. The CDR3 nucleotides are TGTGCCAGCAGCCCGGCCGGGACTCAGCTCTACAATGAGCAGTTCTTC.

V gene TRBV28 combines with J gene TRBJ1-1, with 9 bases lining up with TRBD1. The germline V gene has CDR1 MDHEN and CDR2 SYDVKM. V lost 0 bases to trimming and J lost 7 bases; unmatched junction nucleotides: 3. This CDR3 is built from 14 residues. This CDR3 is CASSLWGTGNEAFF. The CDR3 DNA reads TGTGCCAGCAGTTTATGGGGGACAGGGAATGAAGCTTTCTTT.

This chain uses TRBV6-6 with TRBJ2-7; the D gene is possibly TRBD2 (5 bases). The germline CDR1 and CDR2 sequences are MNHNY and SVGAGI (reference sequence). CDR3 length: 13 residues. Trimming removed 5 bases at V and 3 bases at J, with 11 bases between. CDR3: CASSRGLDYEQYF. The CDR3 region has the DNA TGTGCCAGCAGTAGAGGACTCGACTACGAGCAGTACTTC.

This rearrangement joins TRBV28 to TRBJ2-7, with TRBD2 identical over 8 bases. The length of the CDR3 is 15 residues. With V trimmed by 4 bases and J by 0 bases, 5 bases remained unmatched. Germline CDR1 MDHEN, CDR2 SYDVKM. CDR3: CASSSLAGSSYEQYF. The CDR3 bases are TGTGCCAGCAGTTCTCTAGCGGGCAGCTCCTACGAGCAGTACTTC. Filled out from reference TRBV28 and TRBJ2-7, the complete variable domain reads DVKVTQSSRYLVKRTGEKVFLECVQDMDHENMFWYRQDPGLGLRLIYFSYDVKMKEKGDIPEGYSVSREKKERFSLILESASTNQTSMYLCASSSLAGSSYEQYFGPGTRLTVT.

The chain is built from TRBV5-5 and TRBJ2-6; D gene ambiguous. This CDR3 has 15 amino acids. Germline assignment: CDR1 SGHKS and CDR2 YYEKEE (reference sequence). V was pared by 2 bases and J by 0 bases, with 6 bases between. In DNA, the CDR3 is TGTGCCAGCAGCTTTGTTAGCTCTGGGGCCAACGTCCTGACTTTC. Amino acids: CASSFVSSGANVLTF.

This chain uses TRBV30 with TRBJ1-1, with D unclear. The CDR3 loop spans 13 amino acids. Germline V gives CDR1 GTSNPN, CDR2 SVGIG (reference sequence). V dropped 0 bases and J dropped 1 base, with 6 bases sitting between them. CDR3 coding DNA: TGTGCCTGGAGTGTATTCCAGAACACTGAAGCTTTCTTT. Translation: CAWSVFQNTEAFF.